This T cell receptor beta chain was recorded in a study of T-cell reconstitution after alpha-beta-depleted transplantation in children. The study's findings and limits: Surviving recipient cells, namely T cells and thymic progenitors, were the source of high day-60 TCRbeta diversity in some patients. Where alpha-beta T cells came from about two months after transplant was reportedly several hundred expanded graft clones. Newly generated T cells supplied most T-cell counts and diversity one year post-transplant.

The V end lost 4 bases, the J end lost 2 bases, and 7 bases lay between the germline ends. Germline V gene lookup returns CDR1 SGHRS and CDR2 YFSETQ. This CDR3 contains 12 residues. This clonotype was recorded at least ten times. Its antigen is still unknown. The TCRbeta library was prepared with unique molecular identifiers. Each CDR3 protein gets one entry after TCRdb re-called the PCR reads with MiXCR. Of 480,000 or so distinct CDR3 sequences listed, roughly a tenth are singletons. The chain carries TRBV5-1 and TRBJ2-7; D remains ambiguous. Material: PBMCs, obtained before TCRalphabeta/CD19-depleted stem cell transplant. The sequence came from a child under 10 years old with inherited bone marrow failure, due to receive a stem cell transplant. CDR3 nucleotides: TGCGCCAGCAGCCCCGGCGCCTACGAGCAGTACTTC. It is translated as CASSPGAYEQYF.